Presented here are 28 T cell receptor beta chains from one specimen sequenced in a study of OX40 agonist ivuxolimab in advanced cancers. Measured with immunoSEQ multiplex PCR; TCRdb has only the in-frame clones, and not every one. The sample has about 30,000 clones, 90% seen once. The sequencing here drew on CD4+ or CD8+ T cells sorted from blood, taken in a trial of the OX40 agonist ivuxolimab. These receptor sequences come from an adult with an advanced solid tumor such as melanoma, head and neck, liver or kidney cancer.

The chain's CDR3 is CASSPILRASDTQYF. For the CDR3, the DNA is TGTGCCAGCAGCCCCATCTTGAGAGCATCCGATACGCAGTATTTT. The chain employs TRBV5-5 and TRBJ2-3, with D unresolved. Germline-derived CDR1 and CDR2 are SGHKS and YYEKEE (reference sequence). Deletions cut 4 bases from V and 6 bases from J, with 18 bases between. The CDR3 runs 15 residues.

CDR3 nucleotides: TGTGCCAGTAGTATTTCTTTGGGACAGATGAACACTGAAGCTTTCTTT. This gives the protein CASSISLGQMNTEAFF. This chain connects TRBV19 to TRBJ1-1; 7 bases align to TRBD1. Germline trimming cut 3 bases from V and 0 bases from J; bases unmatched to any gene: 7. This CDR3 has 16 amino acids. Germline V gene data show CDR1 as LNHDA and CDR2 as SQIVND (reference sequence).

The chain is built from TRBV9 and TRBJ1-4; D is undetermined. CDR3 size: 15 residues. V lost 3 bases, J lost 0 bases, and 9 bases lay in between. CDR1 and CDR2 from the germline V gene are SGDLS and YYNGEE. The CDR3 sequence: CASSGQAATNEKLFF. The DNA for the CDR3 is TGTGCCAGCAGCGGCCAGGCGGCAACTAATGAAAAACTGTTTTTT.

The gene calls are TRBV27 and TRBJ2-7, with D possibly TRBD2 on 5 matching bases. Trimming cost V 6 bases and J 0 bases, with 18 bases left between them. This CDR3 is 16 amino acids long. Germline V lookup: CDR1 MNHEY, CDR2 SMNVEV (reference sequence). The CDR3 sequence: CASSPRVIGSSYEQYF. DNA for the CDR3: TGTGCCAGCAGCCCCCGGGTGATAGGGAGCTCCTACGAGCAGTACTTC.

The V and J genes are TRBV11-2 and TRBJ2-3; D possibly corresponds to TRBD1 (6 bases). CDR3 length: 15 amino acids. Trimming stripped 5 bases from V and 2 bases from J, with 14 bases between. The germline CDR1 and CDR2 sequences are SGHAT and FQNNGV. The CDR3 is CASSPRDTYTDTQYF. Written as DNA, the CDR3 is TGTGCCAGCAGCCCACGGGACACTTACACAGATACGCAGTATTTT.

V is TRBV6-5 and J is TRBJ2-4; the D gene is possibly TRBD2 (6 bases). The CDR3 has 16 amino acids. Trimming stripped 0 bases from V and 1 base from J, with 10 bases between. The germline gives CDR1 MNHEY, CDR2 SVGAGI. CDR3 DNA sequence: TGTGCCAGCAGTTACTCCGGGGGAGGTGCCAAAAACATTCAGTACTTC. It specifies CASSYSGGGAKNIQYF.

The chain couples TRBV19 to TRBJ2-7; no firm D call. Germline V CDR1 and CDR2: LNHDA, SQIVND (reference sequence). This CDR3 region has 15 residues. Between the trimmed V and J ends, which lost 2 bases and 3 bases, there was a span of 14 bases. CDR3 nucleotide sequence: TGTGCCAGTAGTATATTGGGTGGATCTGTCTACGAGCAGTACTTC. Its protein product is CASSILGGSVYEQYF.

CDR3 residues: CASSSPHTQRTEAFF. As DNA, the CDR3 is TGTGCCAGCAGCTCCCCACACACGCAACGCACTGAAGCTTTCTTT. The V and J genes are TRBV11-3 and TRBJ1-1; D call uncertain. V lost 4 bases and J 4 bases, leaving 16 bases between the germline ends. CDR1 is SGHNT and CDR2 is YENEEA in the germline V gene. The CDR3 loop spans 15 amino acids.

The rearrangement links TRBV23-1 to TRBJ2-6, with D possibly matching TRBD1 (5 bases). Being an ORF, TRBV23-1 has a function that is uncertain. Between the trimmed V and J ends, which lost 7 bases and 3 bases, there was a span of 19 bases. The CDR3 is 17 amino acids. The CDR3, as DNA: TGCGCCAGCACTTCAGACAGTTCTCTACGTGGGGCCAACGTCCTGACTTTC. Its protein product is CASTSDSSLRGANVLTF.

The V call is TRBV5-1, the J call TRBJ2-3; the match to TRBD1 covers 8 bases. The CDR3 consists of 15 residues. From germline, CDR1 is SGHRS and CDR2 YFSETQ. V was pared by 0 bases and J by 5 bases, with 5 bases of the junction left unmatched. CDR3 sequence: CASSLVQGARDTQYF. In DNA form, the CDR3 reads TGCGCCAGCAGCTTGGTCCAGGGGGCAAGAGATACGCAGTATTTT.

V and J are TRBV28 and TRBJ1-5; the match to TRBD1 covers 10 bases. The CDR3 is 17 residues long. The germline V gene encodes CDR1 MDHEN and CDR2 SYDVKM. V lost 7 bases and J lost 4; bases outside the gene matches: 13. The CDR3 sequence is CASIVGLGTGVNQPQHF. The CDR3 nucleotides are TGTGCCAGCATTGTTGGGCTCGGGACAGGGGTAAATCAGCCCCAGCATTTT. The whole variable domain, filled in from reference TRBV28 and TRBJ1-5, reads DVKVTQSSRYLVKRTGEKVFLECVQDMDHENMFWYRQDPGLGLRLIYFSYDVKMKEKGDIPEGYSVSREKKERFSLILESASTNQTSMYLCASIVGLGTGVNQPQHFGDGTRLSIL.

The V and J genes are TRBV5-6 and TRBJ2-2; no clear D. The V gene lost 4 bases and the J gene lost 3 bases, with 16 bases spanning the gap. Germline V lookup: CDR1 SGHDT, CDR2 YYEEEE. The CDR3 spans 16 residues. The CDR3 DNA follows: TGTGCCAGCAGCCCCATCGGGCCCGACTACACCGGGGAGCTGTTTTTT. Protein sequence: CASSPIGPDYTGELFF.

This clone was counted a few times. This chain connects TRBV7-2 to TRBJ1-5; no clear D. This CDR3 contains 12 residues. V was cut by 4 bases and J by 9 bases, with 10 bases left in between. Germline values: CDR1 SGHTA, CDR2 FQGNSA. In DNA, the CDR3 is TGTGCCAGCAGCTCAACCCCCGGGCCCCAGCATTTT. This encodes CASSSTPGPQHF.

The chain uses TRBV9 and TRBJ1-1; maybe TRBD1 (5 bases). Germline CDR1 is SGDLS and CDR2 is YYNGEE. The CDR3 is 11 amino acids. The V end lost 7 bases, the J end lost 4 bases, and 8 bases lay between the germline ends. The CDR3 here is CASGGSTEAFF. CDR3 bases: TGTGCCAGCGGGGGTTCCACTGAAGCTTTCTTT. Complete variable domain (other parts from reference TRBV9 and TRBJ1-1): DSGVTQTPKHLITATGQRVTLRCSPRSGDLSVYWYQQSLDQGLQFLIQYYNGEERAKGNILERFSAQQFPDLHSELNLSSLELGDSALYFCASGGSTEAFFGQGTRLTVV.

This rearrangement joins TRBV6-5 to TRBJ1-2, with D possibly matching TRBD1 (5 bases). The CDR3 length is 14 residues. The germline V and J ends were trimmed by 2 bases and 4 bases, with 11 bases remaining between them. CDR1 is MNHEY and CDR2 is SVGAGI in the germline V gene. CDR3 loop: CASSYGVGVYGYTF. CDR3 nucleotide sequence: TGTGCCAGCAGTTACGGGGTGGGGGTCTATGGCTACACCTTC.

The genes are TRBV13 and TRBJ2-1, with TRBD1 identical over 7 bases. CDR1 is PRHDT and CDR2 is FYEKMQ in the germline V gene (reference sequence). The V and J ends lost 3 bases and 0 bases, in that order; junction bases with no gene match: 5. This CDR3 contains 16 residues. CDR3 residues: CASSFTGAGSYNEQFF. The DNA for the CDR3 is TGTGCCAGCAGCTTCACAGGGGCAGGCTCCTACAATGAGCAGTTCTTC.

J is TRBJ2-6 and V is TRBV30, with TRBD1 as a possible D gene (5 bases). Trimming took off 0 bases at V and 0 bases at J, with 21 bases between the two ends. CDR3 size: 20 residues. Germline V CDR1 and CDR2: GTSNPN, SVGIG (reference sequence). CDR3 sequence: CAWSVPGLKHPDSGANVLTF. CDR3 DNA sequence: TGTGCCTGGAGTGTCCCAGGGTTGAAGCACCCAGACTCTGGGGCCAACGTCCTGACTTTC.

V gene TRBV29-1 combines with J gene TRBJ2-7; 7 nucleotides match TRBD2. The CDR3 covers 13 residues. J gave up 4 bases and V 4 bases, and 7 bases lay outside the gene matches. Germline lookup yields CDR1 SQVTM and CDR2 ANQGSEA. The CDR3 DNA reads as TGCAGCGTTGTGAGCGGGACCGCATACGAGCAGTACTTC. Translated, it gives CSVVSGTAYEQYF.

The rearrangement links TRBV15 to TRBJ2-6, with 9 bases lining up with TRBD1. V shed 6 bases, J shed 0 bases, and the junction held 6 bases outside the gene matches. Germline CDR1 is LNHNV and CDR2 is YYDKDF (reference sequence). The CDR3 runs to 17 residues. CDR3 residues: CATRGDRDLSGANVLTF. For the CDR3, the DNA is TGTGCCACCAGAGGGGACAGGGACCTCTCTGGGGCCAACGTCCTGACTTTC.

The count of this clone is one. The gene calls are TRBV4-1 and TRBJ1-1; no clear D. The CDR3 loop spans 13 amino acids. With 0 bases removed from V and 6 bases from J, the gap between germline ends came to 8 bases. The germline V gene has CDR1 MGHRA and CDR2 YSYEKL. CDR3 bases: TGCGCCAGCAGCCAAGAGAAGTTCCCTGAAGCTTTCTTT. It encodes CASSQEKFPEAFF.

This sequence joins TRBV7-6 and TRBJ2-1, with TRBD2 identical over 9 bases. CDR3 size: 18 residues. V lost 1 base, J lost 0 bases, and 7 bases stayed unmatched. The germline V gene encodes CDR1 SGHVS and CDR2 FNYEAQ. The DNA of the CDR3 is TGTGCCAGCAGCTTAGGAGCGGGAGGCCCAAGCTCCTACAATGAGCAGTTCTTC. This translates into CASSLGAGGPSSYNEQFF.

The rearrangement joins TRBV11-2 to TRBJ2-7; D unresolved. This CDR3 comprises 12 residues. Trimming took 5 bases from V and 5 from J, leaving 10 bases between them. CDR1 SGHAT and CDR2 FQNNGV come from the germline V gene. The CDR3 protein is CASSQMHHEQYF. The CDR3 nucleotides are TGTGCCAGCAGCCAAATGCACCACGAGCAGTACTTC.

The CDR3 nucleotides read TGTGCCAATAATACTAATTTTACTAGCGGGAGCTACAATGAGCAGTTCTTC. This sequence encodes CANNTNFTSGSYNEQFF. The genes are TRBV19 and TRBJ2-1; 11 nucleotides line up with TRBD2. Trimming cost V 10 bases and J 3 bases; bases outside gene matches: 14. The CDR3 has 17 amino acids. Germline values: CDR1 LNHDA, CDR2 SQIVND (reference sequence).

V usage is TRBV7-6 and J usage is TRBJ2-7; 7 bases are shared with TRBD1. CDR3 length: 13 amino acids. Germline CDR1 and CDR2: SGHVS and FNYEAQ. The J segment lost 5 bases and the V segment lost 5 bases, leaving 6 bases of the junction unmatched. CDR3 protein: CASSPGTVNEQYF. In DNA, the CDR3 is TGTGCCAGCAGCCCCGGGACAGTAAACGAGCAGTACTTC.

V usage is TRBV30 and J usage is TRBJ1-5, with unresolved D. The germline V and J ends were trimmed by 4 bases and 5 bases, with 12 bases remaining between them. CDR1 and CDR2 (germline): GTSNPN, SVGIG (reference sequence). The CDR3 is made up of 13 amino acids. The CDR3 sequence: CAWTLRPDQPQHF. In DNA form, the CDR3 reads TGTGCCTGGACTCTCCGCCCGGATCAGCCCCAGCATTTT.

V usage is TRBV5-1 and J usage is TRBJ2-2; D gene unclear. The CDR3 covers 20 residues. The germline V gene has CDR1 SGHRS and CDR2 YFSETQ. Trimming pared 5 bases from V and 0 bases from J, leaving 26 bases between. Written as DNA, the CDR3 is TGCGCCAGCAGTCTTATTCATTGGCAACGCACCACGACGAACACCGGGGAGCTGTTTTTT. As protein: CASSLIHWQRTTTNTGELFF.

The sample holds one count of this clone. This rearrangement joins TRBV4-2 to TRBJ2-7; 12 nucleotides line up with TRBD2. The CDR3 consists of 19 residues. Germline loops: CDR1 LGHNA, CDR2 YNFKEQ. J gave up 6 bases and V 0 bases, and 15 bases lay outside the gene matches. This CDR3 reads CASSQDIETSGSPLLEQYF. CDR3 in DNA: TGTGCCAGCAGCCAAGATATTGAGACTAGCGGGAGCCCCCTCCTCGAGCAGTACTTC.

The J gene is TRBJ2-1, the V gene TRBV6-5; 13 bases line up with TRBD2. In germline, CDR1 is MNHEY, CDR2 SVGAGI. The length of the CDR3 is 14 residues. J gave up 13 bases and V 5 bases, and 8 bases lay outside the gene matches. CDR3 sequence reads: CASSTPGLAGTQFF. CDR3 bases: TGTGCCAGCAGTACGCCGGGACTAGCGGGGACCCAGTTCTTC.